These T cell receptor beta chains were read from a single sample in a study of neurological immune-mediated disorders. TCRdb reprocessed the 5' RACE reads with MiXCR, giving one entry per CDR3 protein. In the table there are around 40,000 distinct CDR3 sequences, less than 9% of which are singletons. Sequenced material: CD4+ T cells from blood. These receptors all come from a man aged 50 to 60 in good health. Both conserved end residues are part of each CDR3. Fields, in order: V gene, J gene, D gene, clone size, CDR3 protein, CDR3 DNA. A D gene is named only where the DNA matches it firmly. Where a row states a size, it is once, few, many or the class of an expanded clone; other rows omit it.

V gene: TRBV3-1
J gene: TRBJ2-3
D gene: TRBD2
clone size: many
CDR3 protein: CASSQGLVADTQYF
CDR3 DNA: TGTGCCAGCAGCCAGGGACTAGTGGCAGATACGCAGTATTTT

V gene: TRBV10-3
J gene: TRBJ2-1
D gene: TRBD2
clone size: many
CDR3 protein: CAISLSLSSGSIWNEQFF
CDR3 DNA: TGTGCCATCAGCCTGAGTTTGTCTAGCGGGAGTATTTGGAATGAGCAGTTCTTC

V gene: TRBV28
J gene: TRBJ1-3
D gene: .
clone size: many
CDR3 protein: CASSFGGNTIYF
CDR3 DNA: TGTGCCAGCAGTTTCGGGGGAAACACCATATATTTT

V gene: TRBV20-1
J gene: TRBJ2-3
D gene: TRBD2
clone size: few
CDR3 protein: CSTSGLADFTDTQYF
CDR3 DNA: TGCAGTACCTCGGGACTAGCGGATTTCACAGATACGCAGTATTTT

V gene: TRBV10-3
J gene: TRBJ1-6
D gene: .
clone size: many
CDR3 protein: CAISESVPDSPLHF
CDR3 DNA: TGTGCCATCAGTGAGTCGGTACCCGATTCACCCCTCCACTTT

V gene: TRBV5-4
J gene: TRBJ2-3
D gene: .
clone size: many
CDR3 protein: CASSLGVGPSTDTQYF
CDR3 DNA: TGTGCCAGCAGCTTGGGGGTGGGACCTAGCACAGATACGCAGTATTTT

V gene: TRBV25-1
J gene: TRBJ2-6
D gene: .
clone size: many
CDR3 protein: CASSEYPLSSSGANVLTF
CDR3 DNA: TGTGCCAGCAGTGAATATCCCCTCTCGTCGAGTGGGGCCAACGTCCTGACTTTC

V gene: TRBV4-1
J gene: TRBJ2-7
D gene: .
clone size: many
CDR3 protein: CASSQVSRPNYEQYF
CDR3 DNA: TGCGCCAGCAGCCAAGTATCCAGGCCGAACTACGAGCAGTACTTC

V gene: TRBV20-1
J gene: TRBJ1-2
D gene: .
clone size: many
CDR3 protein: CSARRQGEGYTF
CDR3 DNA: TGCAGTGCTAGAAGGCAGGGCGAGGGCTACACCTTC

V gene: TRBV5-1
J gene: TRBJ2-1
D gene: TRBD1
clone size: many
CDR3 protein: CASSAGQGLQFF
CDR3 DNA: TGCGCCAGCAGCGCGGGACAGGGATTACAGTTCTTC

V gene: TRBV6-6
J gene: TRBJ2-5
D gene: .
clone size: many
CDR3 protein: CASSYGRSMETQYF
CDR3 DNA: TGTGCCAGCAGTTACGGTCGGAGTATGGAGACCCAGTACTTC

V gene: TRBV10-3
J gene: TRBJ2-5
D gene: .
clone size: many
CDR3 protein: CAIRGGTERETQYF
CDR3 DNA: TGTGCCATCAGAGGGGGGACTGAGCGAGAGACCCAGTACTTC

V gene: TRBV6-6
J gene: TRBJ2-1
D gene: TRBD2
clone size: many
CDR3 protein: CASRGRTSRGEQFF
CDR3 DNA: TGTGCCAGCAGAGGACGGACTAGCCGAGGGGAGCAGTTCTTC

V gene: TRBV10-3
J gene: TRBJ1-4
D gene: .
clone size: many
CDR3 protein: CAISGTWDEKLFF
CDR3 DNA: TGTGCCATCAGTGGGACCTGGGACGAAAAACTGTTTTTT

V gene: TRBV5-1
J gene: TRBJ2-3
D gene: .
clone size: many
CDR3 protein: CASSLLARDTQYF
CDR3 DNA: TGCGCCAGCAGTCTCCTAGCCAGGGATACGCAGTATTTT

V gene: TRBV7-2
J gene: TRBJ2-5
D gene: .
clone size: many
CDR3 protein: CASSGFGGNVQETQYF
CDR3 DNA: TGTGCCAGCAGCGGCTTTGGCGGGAACGTACAAGAGACCCAGTACTTC

V gene: TRBV7-2
J gene: TRBJ1-6
D gene: .
clone size: .
CDR3 protein: CASSLEGGSPLHF
CDR3 DNA: TGTGCCAGCAGCTTAGAGGGCGGTTCACCCCTCCACTTT

V gene: TRBV24-1
J gene: TRBJ2-1
D gene: .
clone size: .
CDR3 protein: CATSDLMYEQFF
CDR3 DNA: TGTGCCACCAGTGATTTAATGTATGAGCAGTTCTTC

V gene: TRBV19
J gene: TRBJ2-7
D gene: TRBD2
clone size: many
CDR3 protein: CASRQTSGSVYEQYF
CDR3 DNA: TGTGCCAGTAGGCAGACTAGCGGGAGCGTCTACGAGCAGTACTTC

V gene: TRBV7-2
J gene: TRBJ2-7
D gene: TRBD2
clone size: many
CDR3 protein: CASSQGPGGGEQYF
CDR3 DNA: TGTGCCAGCAGCCAAGGGCCGGGAGGAGGGGAGCAGTACTTC

V gene: TRBV25-1
J gene: TRBJ2-4
D gene: .
clone size: many
CDR3 protein: CASRETGAKNIQYF
CDR3 DNA: TGTGCCAGCAGAGAGACTGGGGCCAAAAACATTCAGTACTTC

V gene: TRBV7-2
J gene: TRBJ1-6
D gene: .
clone size: many
CDR3 protein: CASSPMRQYNSPLHF
CDR3 DNA: TGTGCCAGCAGCCCCATGAGACAGTATAATTCACCCCTCCACTTT

V gene: TRBV5-1
J gene: TRBJ2-3
D gene: .
clone size: .
CDR3 protein: CASSLRTTGTDTQYF
CDR3 DNA: TGCGCCAGCAGCTTACGGACAACTGGCACAGATACGCAGTATTTT

V gene: TRBV5-1
J gene: TRBJ2-5
D gene: TRBD2
clone size: many
CDR3 protein: CASSSNLLAGDVGETQYF
CDR3 DNA: TGCGCCAGCAGCTCGAATCTACTAGCGGGAGACGTAGGAGAGACCCAGTACTTC

V gene: TRBV5-1
J gene: TRBJ2-1
D gene: .
clone size: many
CDR3 protein: CASSLIGEDNEQFF
CDR3 DNA: TGCGCCAGCAGCTTGATTGGCGAGGACAATGAGCAGTTCTTC

V gene: TRBV2
J gene: TRBJ2-1
D gene: TRBD2
clone size: many
CDR3 protein: CASSRLAGPYNEQFF
CDR3 DNA: TGTGCCAGCAGTAGGCTAGCGGGACCCTACAATGAGCAGTTCTTC

V gene: TRBV7-9
J gene: TRBJ1-2
D gene: .
clone size: .
CDR3 protein: CASSLGQTNYGYTF
CDR3 DNA: TGTGCCAGCAGCTTAGGGCAGACTAACTATGGCTACACCTTC

V gene: TRBV7-8
J gene: TRBJ2-1
D gene: .
clone size: many
CDR3 protein: CASSTTVSSYNEQFF
CDR3 DNA: TGTGCCAGCAGCACGACGGTGAGCTCCTACAATGAGCAGTTCTTC

V gene: TRBV12-3/TRBV12-4
J gene: TRBJ2-7
D gene: .
clone size: .
CDR3 protein: CASSPLQGGIGEQYF
CDR3 DNA: TGTGCCAGCAGTCCACTCCAGGGGGGTATAGGGGAGCAGTACTTC

V gene: TRBV10-3
J gene: TRBJ2-1
D gene: .
clone size: .
CDR3 protein: CAISESMNNEQFF
CDR3 DNA: TGTGCCATCAGTGAGTCTATGAACAATGAGCAGTTCTTC

V gene: TRBV7-8
J gene: TRBJ2-7
D gene: .
clone size: many
CDR3 protein: CASSRDSIIRDYEQYF
CDR3 DNA: TGTGCCAGCAGCCGCGATTCAATAATCCGGGACTACGAGCAGTACTTC

V gene: TRBV20-1
J gene: TRBJ2-1
D gene: TRBD2
clone size: many
CDR3 protein: CSAVLGGSSYNEQFF
CDR3 DNA: TGCAGTGCTGTCCTGGGCGGGAGCTCCTACAATGAGCAGTTCTTC

V gene: TRBV20-1
J gene: TRBJ2-7
D gene: .
clone size: many
CDR3 protein: CSARDRQGSYEQYF
CDR3 DNA: TGCAGTGCTAGAGATCGGCAGGGGTCCTACGAGCAGTACTTC

V gene: TRBV20-1
J gene: TRBJ2-7
D gene: .
clone size: .
CDR3 protein: CSARDYTYEQYF
CDR3 DNA: TGCAGTGCTAGAGATTACACCTACGAGCAGTACTTC

V gene: TRBV14
J gene: TRBJ2-7
D gene: .
clone size: many
CDR3 protein: CASSPRAFPAYEQYF
CDR3 DNA: TGTGCCAGCAGCCCCAGGGCCTTCCCCGCCTACGAGCAGTACTTC

V gene: TRBV29-1
J gene: TRBJ2-4
D gene: TRBD2
clone size: many
CDR3 protein: CSVGEGAKNIQYF
CDR3 DNA: TGCAGCGTTGGGGAGGGAGCCAAAAACATTCAGTACTTC

V gene: TRBV20-1
J gene: TRBJ2-3
D gene: TRBD2
clone size: .
CDR3 protein: CSADPGLATTDTQYF
CDR3 DNA: TGCAGTGCTGACCCGGGACTAGCGACCACAGATACGCAGTATTTT

V gene: TRBV5-1
J gene: TRBJ2-5
D gene: TRBD1
clone size: few
CDR3 protein: CASSVNSGTGGLVTQYF
CDR3 DNA: TGCGCCAGCAGCGTGAACTCCGGGACAGGGGGCCTTGTGACCCAGTACTTC

V gene: TRBV28
J gene: TRBJ2-5
D gene: TRBD2
clone size: many
CDR3 protein: CASSPTSGRRGETQYF
CDR3 DNA: TGTGCCAGCAGCCCGACTAGCGGGAGACGGGGAGAGACCCAGTACTTC

V gene: TRBV5-1
J gene: TRBJ2-3
D gene: TRBD2
clone size: many
CDR3 protein: CASSFGRFSTDTQYF
CDR3 DNA: TGCGCCAGCAGCTTCGGGAGGTTCAGCACAGATACGCAGTATTTT

V gene: TRBV5-1
J gene: TRBJ2-1
D gene: TRBD1
clone size: many
CDR3 protein: CASSWRTGTYNEQFF
CDR3 DNA: TGCGCCAGCAGCTGGAGGACAGGGACCTACAATGAGCAGTTCTTC

V gene: TRBV18
J gene: TRBJ2-1
D gene: TRBD1
clone size: .
CDR3 protein: CASSPPNRDRGLEQFF
CDR3 DNA: TGTGCCAGCTCACCACCGAACCGGGACAGGGGTTTAGAGCAGTTCTTC

V gene: TRBV7-9
J gene: TRBJ1-3
D gene: TRBD1
clone size: many
CDR3 protein: CASTPGGYGNTIYF
CDR3 DNA: TGTGCCAGCACCCCAGGGGGCTACGGAAACACCATATATTTT

V gene: TRBV9
J gene: TRBJ1-1
D gene: .
clone size: many
CDR3 protein: CASSAGVGGTEAFF
CDR3 DNA: TGTGCCAGCAGCGCAGGGGTCGGGGGCACTGAAGCTTTCTTT

V gene: TRBV5-4
J gene: TRBJ2-7
D gene: TRBD2
clone size: many
CDR3 protein: CASSPKAGPIYEQYF
CDR3 DNA: TGTGCCAGCAGCCCAAAAGCGGGACCCATCTACGAGCAGTACTTC

V gene: TRBV5-1
J gene: TRBJ2-3
D gene: TRBD2
clone size: many
CDR3 protein: CASDPGLAGKDTQYF
CDR3 DNA: TGCGCCAGCGACCCGGGACTAGCGGGAAAAGATACGCAGTATTTT

V gene: TRBV6-5
J gene: TRBJ2-7
D gene: TRBD1
clone size: many
CDR3 protein: CASGTAYEQYF
CDR3 DNA: TGTGCCAGCGGGACAGCCTACGAGCAGTACTTC

V gene: TRBV12-3/TRBV12-4
J gene: TRBJ2-3
D gene: TRBD1
clone size: many
CDR3 protein: CASSTQGGDTQYF
CDR3 DNA: TGTGCCAGCAGCACACAGGGGGGTGATACGCAGTATTTT

V gene: TRBV20-1
J gene: TRBJ1-5
D gene: .
clone size: .
CDR3 protein: CSATRGTEDQPQHF
CDR3 DNA: TGCAGTGCTACTAGAGGGACGGAAGATCAGCCCCAGCATTTT

V gene: TRBV20-1
J gene: TRBJ2-5
D gene: .
clone size: many
CDR3 protein: CSAKFPGAETQYF
CDR3 DNA: TGCAGTGCTAAATTTCCGGGCGCGGAGACCCAGTACTTC